This T cell receptor beta chain is drawn from a study of T cell changes during pregnancy in multiple sclerosis. This table comes from immunoSEQ multiplex PCR, and its TCRdb copy is limited to in-frame clones, with some not included. The sample lists some 87,000 clones; approximately 94% were seen once. V lost 5 bases and J lost 3; bases outside the gene matches: 7. CDR3 length equals 15 residues. Germline V gives CDR1 MDHEN, CDR2 SYDVKM. The chain has TRBV28 and TRBJ1-5; 7 bases align to TRBD1. Sequenced here: CD4+ T cells from peripheral blood mononuclear cells, sampled before pregnancy. This clonotype originated in a female donor with multiple sclerosis, enrolled in a pregnancy study. This CDR3 is CASSPPDRSNQPQHF. As DNA, the CDR3 is TGTGCCAGCAGTCCCCCGGACAGGTCCAATCAGCCCCAGCATTTT.